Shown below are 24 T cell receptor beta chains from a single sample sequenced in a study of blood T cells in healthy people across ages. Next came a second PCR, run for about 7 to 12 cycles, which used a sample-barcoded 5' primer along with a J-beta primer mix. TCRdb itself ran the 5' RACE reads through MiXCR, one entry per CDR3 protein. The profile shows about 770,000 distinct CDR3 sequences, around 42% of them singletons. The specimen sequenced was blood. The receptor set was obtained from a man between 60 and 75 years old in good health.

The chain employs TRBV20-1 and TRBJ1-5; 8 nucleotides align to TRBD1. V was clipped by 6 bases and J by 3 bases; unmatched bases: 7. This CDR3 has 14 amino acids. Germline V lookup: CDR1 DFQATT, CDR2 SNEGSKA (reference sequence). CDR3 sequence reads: CSAKSQGANQPQHF. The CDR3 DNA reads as TGCAGTGCCAAATCTCAGGGGGCCAATCAGCCCCAGCATTTT.

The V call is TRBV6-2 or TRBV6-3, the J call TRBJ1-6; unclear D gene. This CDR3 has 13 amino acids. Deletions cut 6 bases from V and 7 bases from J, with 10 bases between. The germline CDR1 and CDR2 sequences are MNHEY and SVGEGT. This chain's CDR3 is CASSPITNSPLHF. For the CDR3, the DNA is TGTGCCAGCAGCCCCATTACAAATTCACCCCTCCACTTT.

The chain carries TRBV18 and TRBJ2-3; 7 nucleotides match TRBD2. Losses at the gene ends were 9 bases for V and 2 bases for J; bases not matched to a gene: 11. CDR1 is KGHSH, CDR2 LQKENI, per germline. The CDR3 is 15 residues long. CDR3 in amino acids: CASSTQAGSTDTQYF. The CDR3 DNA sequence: TGTGCCAGTTCCACCCAAGCGGGGTCCACAGATACGCAGTATTTT.

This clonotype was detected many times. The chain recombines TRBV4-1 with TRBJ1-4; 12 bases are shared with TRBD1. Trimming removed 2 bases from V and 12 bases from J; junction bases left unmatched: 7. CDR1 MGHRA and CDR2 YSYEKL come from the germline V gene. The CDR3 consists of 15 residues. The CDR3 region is CASSQPVGQGAELFF. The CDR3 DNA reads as TGCGCCAGCAGCCAACCTGTGGGACAGGGGGCCGAACTGTTTTTT.

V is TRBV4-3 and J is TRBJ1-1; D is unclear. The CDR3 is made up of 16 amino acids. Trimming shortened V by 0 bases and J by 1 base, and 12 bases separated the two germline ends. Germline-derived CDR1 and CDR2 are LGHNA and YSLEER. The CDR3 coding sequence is TGCGCCAGCAGCCAAGATCTCCCAGACTCGAACACTGAAGCTTTCTTT. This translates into CASSQDLPDSNTEAFF.

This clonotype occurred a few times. CDR3 coding DNA: TGTGCCAGCAGGTCACAGGGTATTGGCGAAAAACTGTTTTTT. This codes for CASRSQGIGEKLFF. V gene TRBV27 combines with J gene TRBJ1-4; D possibly corresponds to TRBD1 (6 bases). The CDR3 is 14 residues long. The ends were cut back, 6 bases at V and 8 bases at J, with 16 bases in the middle. Germline V gene data show CDR1 as MNHEY and CDR2 as SMNVEV (reference sequence).

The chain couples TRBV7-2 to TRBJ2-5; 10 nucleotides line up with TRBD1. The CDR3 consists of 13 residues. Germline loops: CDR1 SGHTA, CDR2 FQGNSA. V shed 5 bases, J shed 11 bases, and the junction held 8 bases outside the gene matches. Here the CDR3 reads CASSAQGTGDQYF. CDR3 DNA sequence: TGTGCCAGCAGCGCGCAGGGGACAGGGGATCAGTACTTC.

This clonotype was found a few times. The CDR3 DNA follows: TGTGCCAGCAGTGGACAGGACCGAGCTAACTATGGCTACACCTTC. Amino acids: CASSGQDRANYGYTF. The chain links TRBV6-1 to TRBJ1-2, with D possibly being TRBD1 (6 bases). The CDR3 extends over 15 amino acids. Trimming left V 4 bases short and J 0 bases short, with 12 bases between. Germline V CDR1 and CDR2: MNHNS, SASEGT.

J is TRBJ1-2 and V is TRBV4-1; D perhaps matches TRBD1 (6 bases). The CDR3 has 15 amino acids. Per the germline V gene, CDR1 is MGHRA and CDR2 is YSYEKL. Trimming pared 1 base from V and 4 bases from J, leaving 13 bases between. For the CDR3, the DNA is TGCGCCAGCAGCCAAGTAATCGGGGGCCGCTATGGCTACACCTTC. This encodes CASSQVIGGRYGYTF.

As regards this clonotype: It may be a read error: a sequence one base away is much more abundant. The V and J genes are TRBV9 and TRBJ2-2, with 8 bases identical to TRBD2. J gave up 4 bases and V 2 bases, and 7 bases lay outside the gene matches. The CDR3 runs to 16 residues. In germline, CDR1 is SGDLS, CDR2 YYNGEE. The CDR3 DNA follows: TGTGCCAGCAGCGTCACCCAGCGGGGGTTCACCGGGGAGCTGTTTTTT. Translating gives CASSVTQRGFTGELFF.

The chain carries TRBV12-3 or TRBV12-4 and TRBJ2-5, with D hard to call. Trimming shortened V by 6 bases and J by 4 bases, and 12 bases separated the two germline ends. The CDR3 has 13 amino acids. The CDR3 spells CASSPVSRETQYF. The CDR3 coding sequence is TGTGCCAGCAGCCCCGTGTCCCGAGAGACCCAGTACTTC.

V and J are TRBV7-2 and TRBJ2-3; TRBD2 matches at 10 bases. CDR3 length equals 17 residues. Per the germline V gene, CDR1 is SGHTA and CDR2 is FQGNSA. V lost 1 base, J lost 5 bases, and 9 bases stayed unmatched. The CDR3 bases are TGTGCCAGCAGCTTAGTTCCTAGCGGGGGTCTGGGAGATACGCAGTATTTT. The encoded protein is CASSLVPSGGLGDTQYF.

In nucleotides, the CDR3 is TGTGCCAGCAGCCGCGGGACAGGAGAAAAGGGCTACACCTTC. Protein sequence: CASSRGTGEKGYTF. The J gene is TRBJ1-2, the V gene TRBV3-1; TRBD1 aligns across 8 bases. Germline loops: CDR1 LGHDT, CDR2 YNNKEL (reference sequence). V was clipped by 4 bases and J by 8 bases; unmatched bases: 9. The CDR3 runs to 14 residues.

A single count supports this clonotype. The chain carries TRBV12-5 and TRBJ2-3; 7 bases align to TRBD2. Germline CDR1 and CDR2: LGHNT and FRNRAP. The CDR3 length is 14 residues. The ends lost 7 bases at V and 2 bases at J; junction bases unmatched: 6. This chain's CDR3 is CASVGEGTTDTQYF. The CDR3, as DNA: TGTGCTAGTGTAGGGGAGGGGACCACAGATACGCAGTATTTT.

In DNA form, the CDR3 reads TGCGCCAGCAGTCCACAGGGGCCTGGGGTTGTGACTGAAGCTTTCTTT. As protein: CASSPQGPGVVTEAFF. The V and J genes are TRBV5-1 and TRBJ1-1; 7 nucleotides match TRBD1. Germline trimming cut 5 bases from V and 5 bases from J; bases unmatched to any gene: 15. This CDR3 is built from 16 residues. Per the germline V gene, CDR1 is SGHRS and CDR2 is YFSETQ. The full variable domain, in which reference TRBV5-1 and TRBJ1-1 provide the parts outside the CDR3, is KAGVTQTPRYLIKTRGQQVTLSCSPISGHRSVSWYQQTPGQGLQFLFEYFSETQRNKGNFPGRFSGRQFSNSRSEMNVSTLELGDSALYLCASSPQGPGVVTEAFFGQGTRLTVV.

The CDR3 bases are TGCGCCAGCAGCTCCGGGACAGGGAGAAGGAATGAGCAGTACTTC. This translates into CASSSGTGRRNEQYF. The chain links TRBV5-1 to TRBJ2-7; 9 positions agree with TRBD1. CDR3 length: 15 residues. Trimming removed 3 bases from V and 7 bases from J; junction bases left unmatched: 11. Germline-derived CDR1 and CDR2 are SGHRS and YFSETQ.

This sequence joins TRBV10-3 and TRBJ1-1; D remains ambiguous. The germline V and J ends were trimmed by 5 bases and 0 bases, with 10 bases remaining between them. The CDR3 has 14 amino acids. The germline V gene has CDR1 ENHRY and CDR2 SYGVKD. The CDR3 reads CAISSGPMNTEAFF. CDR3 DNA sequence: TGTGCCATCAGTTCAGGACCGATGAACACTGAAGCTTTCTTT.

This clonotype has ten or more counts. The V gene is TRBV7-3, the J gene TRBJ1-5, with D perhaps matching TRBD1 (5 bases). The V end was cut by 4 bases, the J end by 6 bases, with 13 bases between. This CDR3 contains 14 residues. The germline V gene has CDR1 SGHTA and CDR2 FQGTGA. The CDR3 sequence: CASSSQGGSQPQHF. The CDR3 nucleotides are TGTGCCAGCAGCTCCCAGGGAGGGAGTCAGCCCCAGCATTTT. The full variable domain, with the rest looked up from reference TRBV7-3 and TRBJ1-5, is GAGVSQTPSNKVTEKGKYVELRCDPISGHTALYWYRQSLGQGPEFLIYFQGTGAADDSGLPNDRFFAVRPEGSVSTLKIQRTERGDSAVYLCASSSQGGSQPQHFGDGTRLSIL.

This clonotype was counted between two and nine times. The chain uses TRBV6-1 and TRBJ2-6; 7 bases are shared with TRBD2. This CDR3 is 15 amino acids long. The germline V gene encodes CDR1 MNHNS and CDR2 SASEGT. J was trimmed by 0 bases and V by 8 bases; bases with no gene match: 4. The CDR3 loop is CASESGGSGANVLTF. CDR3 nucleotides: TGTGCCAGCGAATCGGGGGGCTCTGGGGCCAACGTCCTGACTTTC.

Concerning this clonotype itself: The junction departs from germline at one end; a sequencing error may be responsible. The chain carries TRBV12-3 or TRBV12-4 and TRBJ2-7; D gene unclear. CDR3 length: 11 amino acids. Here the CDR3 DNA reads TGTGCCCGCAGCGACGGCTACGAGCAGTACTTC. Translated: CARSDGYEQYF.

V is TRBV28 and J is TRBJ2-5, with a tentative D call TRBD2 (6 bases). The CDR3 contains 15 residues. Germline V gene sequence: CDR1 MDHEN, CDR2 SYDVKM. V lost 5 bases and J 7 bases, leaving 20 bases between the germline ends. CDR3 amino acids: CASSSSERAGGTQYF. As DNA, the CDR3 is TGTGCCAGCAGTAGTAGCGAGCGGGCTGGGGGGACCCAGTACTTC.

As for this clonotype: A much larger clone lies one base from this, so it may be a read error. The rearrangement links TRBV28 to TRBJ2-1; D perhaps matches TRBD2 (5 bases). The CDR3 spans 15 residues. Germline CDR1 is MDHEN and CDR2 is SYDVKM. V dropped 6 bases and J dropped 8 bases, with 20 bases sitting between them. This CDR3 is CASSTYRGGYDEQFF. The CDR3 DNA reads TGTGCCAGCAGCACCTACAGAGGCGGGTACGATGAGCAGTTCTTC.

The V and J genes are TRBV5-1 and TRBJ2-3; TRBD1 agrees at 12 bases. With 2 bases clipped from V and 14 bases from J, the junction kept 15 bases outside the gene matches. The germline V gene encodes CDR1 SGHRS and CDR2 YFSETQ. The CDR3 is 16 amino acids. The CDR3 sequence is CASSLEGQGARVQMYF. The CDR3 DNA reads TGCGCCAGCAGCTTAGAGGGACAGGGGGCTAGAGTACAAATGTATTTT.

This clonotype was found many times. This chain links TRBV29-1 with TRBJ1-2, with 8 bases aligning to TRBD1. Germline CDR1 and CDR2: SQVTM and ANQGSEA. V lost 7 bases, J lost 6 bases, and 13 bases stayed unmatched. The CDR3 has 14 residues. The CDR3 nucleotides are TGCAGCGCTGCCGTGACAGGGGTATACGATGGCTACACCTTC. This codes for CSAAVTGVYDGYTF.